These 8 T cell receptor beta chains came from one sample sequenced in a study of T cells in narcolepsy. The data were produced by immunoSEQ multiplex PCR, yet TCRdb's version contains in-frame clones alone and is incomplete. The repertoire holds about 35,000 clones, approximately 77% seen once, with roughly 2.5% in the top ten. Source material: memory (CD45RA-) CD4+ T cells from blood. The receptors come from a human donor in good health.

In its sample, this clone was seen once. The CDR3 loop reads CASSKGQAHYGYTF. The CDR3 DNA follows: TGTGCCAGCAGTAAAGGACAGGCTCACTATGGCTACACCTTC. The chain recombines TRBV6-5 with TRBJ1-2; 7 positions agree with TRBD1. CDR1 MNHEY and CDR2 SVGAGI come from the germline V gene. Trimming cost V 5 bases and J 3 bases; bases outside gene matches: 6. The CDR3 covers 14 residues.

The chain has TRBV6-1 and TRBJ1-2; no definite D call. In germline, CDR1 is MNHNS, CDR2 SASEGT. Between the trimmed V and J ends, which lost 6 bases and 4 bases, there was a span of 12 bases. The CDR3 covers 13 residues. The CDR3 here is CASRNSYAYGYTF. CDR3 nucleotides: TGTGCCAGCAGAAACAGCTACGCCTATGGCTACACCTTC.

The V call is TRBV5-1, the J call TRBJ2-1; TRBD1 matches at 12 bases. Unmatched junction bases numbered 7, after V lost 4 bases and J lost 8 bases. CDR1 and CDR2 (germline): SGHRS, YFSETQ. This CDR3 spans 15 amino acids. The CDR3 region has the DNA TGCGCCAGCAGCACAGGGGACAGGGGGCTCGATGAGCAGTTCTTC. Translated, it gives CASSTGDRGLDEQFF.

V is TRBV5-1 and J is TRBJ2-7; tentative D call: TRBD1 (6 bases). This CDR3 is built from 15 residues. Germline CDR1 SGHRS, CDR2 YFSETQ. V was clipped by 0 bases and J by 3 bases, with 13 bases between them. The DNA for the CDR3 is TGCGCCAGCAGCTTGGGTTCCGGGACAAACTACGAGCAGTACTTC. Its translation: CASSLGSGTNYEQYF.

The chain has TRBV14 and TRBJ2-1, with unresolved D. The V and J ends lost 4 bases and 8 bases respectively, with 9 bases between them. Per germline, CDR1 SGHDN and CDR2 FVKESK. The CDR3 is 12 amino acids. As DNA, the CDR3 is TGTGCCAGCAGCCTTCTACCTTATGAGCAGTTCTTC. Protein sequence: CASSLLPYEQFF.

This clone is a singleton in its sample. The chain links TRBV7-8 to TRBJ2-2, with TRBD1 matching over 7 bases. Germline V lookup: CDR1 SGHVS, CDR2 FQNEAQ. CDR3 length equals 14 residues. The V segment lost 5 bases and the J segment 3 bases; nucleotides outside the gene matches: 3. In DNA, the CDR3 is TGTGCCAGCAGCACCGGGACAGACACCGGGGAGCTGTTTTTT. Amino acid sequence: CASSTGTDTGELFF.

This chain connects TRBV6-1 to TRBJ1-3; the D is unclear. Germline V gene data show CDR1 as MNHNS and CDR2 as SASEGT. The CDR3 loop spans 14 amino acids. Trimming removed 1 base from V and 5 bases from J, with 9 bases in between. CDR3 DNA sequence: TGTGCCAGCAGTGAAGATCCCGGGAGAAACACCATATATTTT. This translates into CASSEDPGRNTIYF.

The chain's CDR3 is CASSEDGGRAAYEQYF. The CDR3 DNA reads as TGTGCCAGCAGTGAAGACGGCGGGAGGGCCGCGTACGAGCAGTACTTC. The J gene is TRBJ2-7, the V gene TRBV2, with 9 bases that match TRBD2. The CDR3 has 16 residues. Germline CDR1 SNHLY, CDR2 FYNNEI. Trimming at V came to 1 base and at J to 4 bases, leaving 8 bases not matched to a gene.